The subject of this entry is one T cell receptor (beta chain). V was pared by 4 bases and J by 1 base, with 7 bases of the junction left unmatched. This CDR3 is 16 amino acids long. In germline, CDR1 is SGHDT, CDR2 YYEEEE. This sample was taken from a study of blood T cell repertoires in COVID-19. Profiled with immunoSEQ multiplex PCR; TCRdb holds only in-frame clones, not every one. The sample records 140,000 or so clones, over 70% being singletons. This chain uses TRBV5-6 with TRBJ1-3; 8 bases fit TRBD1. The source of this sequence is a woman aged 60-75 years with acute or convalescent COVID-19. Sequences were obtained from peripheral blood. This CDR3 reads CASSPGQGSSGNTIYF. Written as DNA, the CDR3 is TGTGCCAGCAGCCCAGGACAGGGTTCTTCTGGAAACACCATATATTTT.